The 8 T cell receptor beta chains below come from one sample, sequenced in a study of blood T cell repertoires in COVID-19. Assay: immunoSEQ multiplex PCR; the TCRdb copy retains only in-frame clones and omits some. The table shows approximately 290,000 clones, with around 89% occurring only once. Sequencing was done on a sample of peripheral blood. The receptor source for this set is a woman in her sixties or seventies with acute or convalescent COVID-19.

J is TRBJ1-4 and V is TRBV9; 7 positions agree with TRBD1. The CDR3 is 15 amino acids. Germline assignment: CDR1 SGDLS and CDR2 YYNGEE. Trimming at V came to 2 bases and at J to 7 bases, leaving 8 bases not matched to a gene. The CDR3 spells CASSVSDRAVEKLFF. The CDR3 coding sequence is TGTGCCAGCAGCGTTTCTGACAGGGCGGTTGAAAAACTGTTTTTT.

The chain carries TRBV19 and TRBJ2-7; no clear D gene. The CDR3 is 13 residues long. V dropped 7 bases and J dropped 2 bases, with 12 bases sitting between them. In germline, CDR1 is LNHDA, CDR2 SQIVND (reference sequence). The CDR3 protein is CASTPGPAYEQYF. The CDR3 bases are TGTGCCAGTACTCCTGGTCCAGCCTACGAGCAGTACTTC.

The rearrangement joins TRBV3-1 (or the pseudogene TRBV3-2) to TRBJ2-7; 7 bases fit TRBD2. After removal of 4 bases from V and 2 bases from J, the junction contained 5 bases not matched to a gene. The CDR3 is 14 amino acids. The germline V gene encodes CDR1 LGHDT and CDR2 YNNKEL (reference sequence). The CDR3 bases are TGTGCCAGCAGCCCGACTGGGGGGGCCTACGAGCAGTACTTC. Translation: CASSPTGGAYEQYF.

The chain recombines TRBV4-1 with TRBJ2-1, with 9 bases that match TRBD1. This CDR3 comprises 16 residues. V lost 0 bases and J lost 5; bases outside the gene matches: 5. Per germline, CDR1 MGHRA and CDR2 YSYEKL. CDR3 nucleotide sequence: TGCGCCAGCAGCCAAGAAACAGGGGGCCCAAACAATGAGCAGTTCTTC. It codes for CASSQETGGPNNEQFF.

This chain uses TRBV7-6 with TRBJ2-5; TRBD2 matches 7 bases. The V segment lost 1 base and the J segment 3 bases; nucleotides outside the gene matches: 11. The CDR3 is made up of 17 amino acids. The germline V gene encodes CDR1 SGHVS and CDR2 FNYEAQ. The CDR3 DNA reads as TGTGCCAGCAGCTTAGTTACGGGGGGAACGAGAAAAGAGACCCAGTACTTC. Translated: CASSLVTGGTRKETQYF.

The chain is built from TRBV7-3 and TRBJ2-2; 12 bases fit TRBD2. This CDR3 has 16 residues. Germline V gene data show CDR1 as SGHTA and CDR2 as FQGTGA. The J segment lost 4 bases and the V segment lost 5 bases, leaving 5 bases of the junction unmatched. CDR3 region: CASSTTSGGPTGELFF. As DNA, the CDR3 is TGTGCCAGCAGCACGACTAGCGGGGGCCCCACCGGGGAGCTGTTTTTT.

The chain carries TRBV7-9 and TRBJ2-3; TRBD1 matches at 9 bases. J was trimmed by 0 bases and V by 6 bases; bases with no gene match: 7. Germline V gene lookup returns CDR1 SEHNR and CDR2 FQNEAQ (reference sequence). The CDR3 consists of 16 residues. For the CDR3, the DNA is TGTGCCAGCAGGTCCCCCGGGACAGGGAGCACAGATACGCAGTATTTT. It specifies CASRSPGTGSTDTQYF.

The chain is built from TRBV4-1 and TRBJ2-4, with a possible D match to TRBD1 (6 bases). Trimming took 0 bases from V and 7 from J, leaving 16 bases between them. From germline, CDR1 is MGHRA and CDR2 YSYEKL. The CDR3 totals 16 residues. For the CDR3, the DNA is TGCGCCAGCAGCCAAGAGCCGGGGCAGGGGTTTAACATTCAGTACTTC. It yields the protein CASSQEPGQGFNIQYF.